The entry that follows covers one T cell receptor (beta chain) sequence. Its target is unknown. This entry belongs to a study of response to subunit inactivated influenza vaccine. Study-level results: Authors suggested each seasonal influenza vaccination recruits few new T cells.

Unmatched junction bases numbered 7, after V lost 0 bases and J lost 3 bases. This CDR3 comprises 16 residues. Germline loops: CDR1 LGHNA, CDR2 YNFKEQ. TCRdb used MiXCR to reprocess the RT-PCR reads, holding one entry per CDR3 protein. The sample shows about 500,000 distinct CDR3 sequences, 16% of them seen only once. The sample in question was CD4+ T cells sorted from PBMCs, obtained approximately 25 months after vaccination. J is TRBJ2-7 and V is TRBV4-2; 8 bases match TRBD2. The receptor was derived from a man aged 50-75 years who received an inactivated influenza vaccine. The CDR3 coding sequence is TGTGCCAGCAGCCAAGAGGCGCTTAGCGGGGACTACGAGCAGTACTTC. Its translation: CASSQEALSGDYEQYF.